The clone carrying this T cell receptor (beta chain) came up a few times. This entry is derived from a study of shared T cell receptors in the human thymus. CDR1 and CDR2 from the germline V gene are DFQATT and SNEGSKA (reference sequence). V lost 1 base to trimming and J lost 10 bases, with 8 bases between them. This CDR3 has 11 residues. TCRdb keeps only in-frame clones here, not all; method: immunoSEQ multiplex PCR. This table holds a few hundred thousand clones, around 95% found once. The chain is built from TRBV20-1 and TRBJ2-1; D is uncertain. Sequenced sample: thymocytes. This receptor was obtained from a human donor. CDR3 loop: CSARGDLEQFF. The CDR3, as DNA: TGCAGTGCTAGAGGGGATCTGGAGCAGTTCTTC.